A selection of T cell receptor beta chains follows, all from one sample in a study of blood T cell repertoires in COVID-19. Method: immunoSEQ multiplex PCR; TCRdb's copy keeps in-frame clones and lacks some. The sample records 400,000 to 500,000 clones, roughly 90% being singletons. Sequenced: PBMCs or T cells enriched from blood (not recorded which). Receptors originate from a woman aged 35 to 49 who had recovered from COVID-19. The CDR3 runs from the conserved cysteine through the conserved F or W. A D gene is named only where the DNA matches it firmly. Expanded clones get a size class; other rows say once, few or many, or leave the size out.

CASSLYFHEQFF	TGTGCCAGCAGCCTTTACTTCCATGAGCAGTTCTTC	TRBV9	.	once	TRBJ2-1
CASSQNLVDEQFF	TGTGCCAGCAGCCAAAACCTAGTTGATGAGCAGTTCTTC	TRBV7-2	.	.	TRBJ2-1
CASSVGDRDLKRETEAFF	TGTGCCAGCAGCGTAGGGGACAGGGATTTAAAGCGGGAAACTGAAGCTTTCTTT	TRBV9	TRBD1	.	TRBJ1-1
CASSIDLNPNEKLFF	TGTGCCAGTAGTATAGATCTAAATCCTAATGAAAAACTGTTTTTT	TRBV19	.	.	TRBJ1-4
CSVVGTGGFGTEAFF	TGCAGCGTCGTCGGGACAGGGGGCTTTGGCACTGAAGCTTTCTTT	TRBV29-1	TRBD1	.	TRBJ1-1
CASSTLGNTIYF	TGTGCCAGTAGTACCTTAGGAAACACCATATATTTT	TRBV19	.	.	TRBJ1-3
CASSNPGGGPTGNQPQHF	TGTGCCAGCAGCAACCCGGGAGGGGGCCCCACAGGCAATCAGCCCCAGCATTTT	TRBV21-1	.	.	TRBJ1-5
CAIGEGLGQPQHF	TGTGCCATAGGGGAAGGGCTGGGTCAGCCCCAGCATTTT	TRBV6-5	.	.	TRBJ1-5
CASGTAYEQYF	TGTGCCAGCGGGACAGCCTACGAGCAGTACTTC	TRBV19	TRBD1	.	TRBJ2-7
CAWRGGLAGFYEQYF	TGTGCCTGGAGGGGAGGACTAGCGGGATTCTACGAGCAGTACTTC	TRBV30	TRBD2	.	TRBJ2-7
CASSPMSGVTGELFF	TGTGCCAGCAGCCCGATGTCTGGAGTCACCGGGGAGCTGTTTTTT	TRBV7-9	.	.	TRBJ2-2
CASSLPGQGFIYGYTF	TGTGCCAGCAGCTTACCGGGACAGGGATTTATCTATGGCTACACCTTC	TRBV6-6	TRBD1	.	TRBJ1-2
CASSDYTSLGETQYF	TGCGCCAGCAGTGATTACACTAGCCTTGGGGAGACCCAGTACTTC	TRBV10-2	.	.	TRBJ2-5
CASDRGTGGPYTQYF	TGTGCTAGTGATCGGGGGACTGGAGGCCCCTATACGCAGTATTTT	TRBV12-5	.	.	TRBJ2-3
CASLGQSVGTGELFF	TGTGCCAGTTTGGGACAGTCCGTTGGCACCGGGGAGCTGTTTTTT	TRBV2	TRBD1	.	TRBJ2-2
CASSLGQLNEKLFF	TGTGCCAGCAGCTTGGGACAGCTAAATGAAAAACTGTTTTTT	TRBV5-5	.	few	TRBJ1-4
CATRWGARGYTF	TGTGCCACCAGGTGGGGAGCTAGGGGCTACACCTTC	TRBV24-1	.	.	TRBJ1-2
CASSLGGTGRNQPQHF	TGCGCCAGCAGCCTCGGCGGGACAGGGAGGAATCAGCCCCAGCATTTT	TRBV4-3	TRBD1	.	TRBJ1-5
CASSPETGGLGETQYF	TGTGCCAGCTCACCGGAGACAGGGGGCTTAGGAGAGACCCAGTACTTC	TRBV18	TRBD1	few	TRBJ2-5
CASSLDPLAGAYNEQFF	TGTGCCAGTAGTCTGGACCCTCTAGCGGGAGCCTACAATGAGCAGTTCTTC	TRBV19	TRBD2	.	TRBJ2-1
CASSLGDSISYEQYF	TGTGCCAGCAGCTTAGGGGACTCAATCTCCTACGAGCAGTACTTC	TRBV7-6	.	.	TRBJ2-7
CASGLVQGATPGDYGYTF	TGTGCTAGTGGTTTGGTACAGGGGGCTACCCCAGGGGACTATGGCTACACCTTC	TRBV12-5	TRBD1	.	TRBJ1-2
CASSLSKASGPGKETQYF	TGTGCCAGCAGCCTGTCTAAGGCTAGCGGGCCGGGGAAAGAGACCCAGTACTTC	TRBV11-2	TRBD2	once	TRBJ2-5
CASSMGQDTGELFF	TGTGCCAGTAGTATGGGGCAGGACACCGGGGAGCTGTTTTTT	TRBV19	.	.	TRBJ2-2
CAIKPGGGQGASSYEQYF	TGTGCCATCAAACCCGGAGGGGGCCAGGGGGCCTCGTCCTACGAGCAGTACTTC	TRBV10-3	TRBD1	.	TRBJ2-7
CATSDSRDSYSPGYTF	TGTGCCACCAGTGATTCCCGGGACAGCTATAGCCCTGGCTACACCTTC	TRBV24-1	TRBD1	.	TRBJ1-2
CASSPSNTEAFF	TGTGCCAGCTCACCCTCTAACACTGAAGCTTTCTTT	TRBV18	.	.	TRBJ1-1
CASSPLHPPETEAFF	TGTGCCAGCAGCCCCCTACATCCCCCGGAGACTGAAGCTTTCTTT	TRBV11-2	.	.	TRBJ1-1
CASSVDRDRGYTF	TGTGCCAGCAGCGTGGACAGGGATCGAGGCTACACCTTC	TRBV9	TRBD1	.	TRBJ1-2
CAISESLPGQGRETQYF	TGTGCCATCAGTGAGTCCCTCCCGGGACAGGGCCGGGAGACCCAGTACTTC	TRBV10-3	TRBD1	.	TRBJ2-5
CASSPTSGSYEQYF	TGCGCCAGCAGCCCTACTAGCGGGAGCTACGAGCAGTACTTC	TRBV5-1	TRBD2	once	TRBJ2-7
CASRPWLAVDEQYF	TGTGCCAGCCGGCCCTGGCTAGCTGTGGACGAGCAGTACTTC	TRBV6-5	.	.	TRBJ2-7
CARPTGTGNTIYF	TGCGCCAGACCAACAGGGACCGGAAACACCATATATTTT	TRBV10-1	.	.	TRBJ1-3
CASSLGLAYGYTF	TGTGCCAGCAGCTTAGGGTTAGCGTATGGCTACACCTTC	TRBV7-9	.	.	TRBJ1-2
CASRPQGGETEAFF	TGTGCCAGTAGACCACAAGGGGGGGAGACTGAAGCTTTCTTT	TRBV19	.	.	TRBJ1-1
CASSTGYEQYF	TGTGCCAGCAGCACAGGTTACGAGCAGTACTTC	TRBV2	.	.	TRBJ2-7
CASSLTSRNYEQYF	TGCGCCAGCAGCTTGACTAGTCGAAACTACGAGCAGTACTTC	TRBV5-1	.	once	TRBJ2-7
CASSVAAGANYEQYF	TGTGCCAGCAGCGTAGCTGCAGGGGCTAACTACGAGCAGTACTTC	TRBV9	.	few	TRBJ2-7
CASSLPRDRGGETQYF	TGTGCCAGCAGCTTACCCCGGGACAGGGGAGGGGAGACCCAGTACTTC	TRBV7-8	TRBD1	.	TRBJ2-5
CASSFRLTGSGGYTF	TGTGCCAGCAGTTTCCGGCTAACAGGGTCCGGTGGCTACACCTTC	TRBV28	.	.	TRBJ1-2
CASSHMGQVGYNEQFF	TGTGCCAGCAGCCATATGGGTCAGGTGGGCTACAATGAGCAGTTCTTC	TRBV14	.	.	TRBJ2-1
CASSPFWAGSRQETQYF	TGTGCCAGCAGCCCCTTCTGGGCCGGGAGCCGTCAAGAGACCCAGTACTTC	TRBV5-6	.	.	TRBJ2-5
CAWTRQAYGYTF	TGTGCCTGGACTCGACAGGCCTATGGCTACACCTTC	TRBV30	.	.	TRBJ1-2